Here is one T cell receptor (beta chain) with its context. It was with a sample-barcoded 5' primer and a J-beta primer mix that a second PCR of roughly 7 to 12 cycles was run. TCRdb processed the 5' RACE reads anew with MiXCR; each CDR3 protein has one entry. Here the sample spans around 750,000 distinct CDR3 sequences, around half being singletons. This specimen belongs to a study of blood T cells in healthy people across ages. Trimming stripped 3 bases from V and 0 bases from J, with 9 bases between. Germline V gene data show CDR1 as DFQATT and CDR2 as SNEGSKA (reference sequence). This CDR3 has 15 amino acids.

The sequence was collected from a man older than 75 in good health. V gene TRBV20-1 combines with J gene TRBJ2-6; D unclear. Sequencing used blood. The CDR3 reads CSARTLSSGANVLTF. In DNA, the CDR3 is TGCAGTGCTAGGACCCTTAGCTCTGGGGCCAACGTCCTGACTTTC.